This entry describes one T cell receptor (beta chain). The antigen this receptor binds is unknown. One base away there is no much larger clone; base qualities are not given. This entry is derived from a study of cytomegalovirus exposure and HLA in healthy donors (dated by TCRdb to 2017 to 2019). About the full investigation: An earlier analysis of approximately 640 of the donors reported roughly 300 Gb of sequence data and around 110 million unique TCR beta sequences from 150 million to 200 million T cells. Typing coverage differed by locus: A, B, C, DRB1 and DQB1 were typed in roughly 629-630 donors, DQA1 in 522, DPA1 in around 610, and DPB1 in around 440. A later genetic analysis used genome-wide SNP genotypes for 398 of the 666 donors, treating that subset as a discovery cohort. Donor age, sex, ethnicity and CMV serostatus were collected together with the repertoire data. In addition to the first cohort of around 670 subjects, a separate validation cohort of 100 to 150 different subjects was used. Among a few hundred genotyped donors of the cohort, an average of 235,054 unique TCR beta nucleotide sequences were sequenced per donor, roughly 20% of them non-productive. An early release that covered fewer than 750 HLA-typed donors contained 300 to 350 gigabases of sequencing data and tens of millions of unique TCR sequences. The study combined high-throughput TCR immunosequencing, statistical association of individual TCRs with disease status, and machine learning to predict cytomegalovirus infection status. About five DR-DQ haplotypes were treated as single units for association and clustering because of strong linkage in the cohort. Every discovery cohort repertoire had been produced on one sequencing platform. In a later analysis, previously published TCR beta repertoires from more than 500 donors were re-analyzed and high-resolution HLA genotyping was added so that TCR occurrence patterns could be studied. The aim of the study was to test whether cataloging public T cell receptors could identify signatures of past pathogen exposure. Of the approximately 400 genotyped donors, more than 75% were placed in the genetic ancestry cluster associated with self-reported Caucasian donors. Using immunosequencing, the study profiled T cell repertoires from about 620 subjects and related those repertoires to cytomegalovirus serostatus. The later analysis used no new phenotypic data to find candidate immune exposures, relying instead on TCR beta sequences and their occurrence across donors. To decide whether each TCR beta V gene segment behaved as functional or pseudogenic, an earlier analysis of approximately 590 of the donors relied on high-throughput TCR beta sequencing. HLA typing covered class I and class II loci at four-digit resolution. Study-wide findings and limitations: At a false discovery rate of 0.05, a later analysis linked some 17,000 TCR beta sequences to specific HLA alleles. V-gene and J-gene trimming of TCR beta chains was associated with a missense DCLRE1C variant in a later genetic analysis, and the association was replicated in an independent cohort. In this cohort, only TCR beta chains were sequenced, and detectable features were limited by the absence of alpha or paired-chain data. In vitro tests confirmed that a few of the cytomegalovirus-associated TCR beta chains recognize cytomegalovirus antigens. Immune exposure information for the cohort was limited to CMV serostatus. Assigning TCR associations to individual alleles was difficult when HLA alleles, especially DR and DQ, strongly co-occurred. A further reported finding was that TCR beta sequences accurately predicted the HLA-A and HLA-B alleles for most subjects in the first cohort. According to a later analysis, most CMV-associated TCR beta chains appeared to be HLA-restricted, and the HLA associations seemed to be driven largely by CMV exposure. In a later analysis, TCR association rates were found to vary across HLA loci, with the most associated TCRs seen for DRB1 alleles and the fewest for HLA-C alleles. In the study, about 150 TCR beta chains were listed as associated with cytomegalovirus. Correlated functional status among segregating V segments might be attributable to linkage disequilibrium, but an unknown experimental factor could not be ruled out. The presence/absence analyses assumed that sequencing depth was roughly uniform across donors, and that assumption may not be true. In a later analysis, several top co-occurrence clusters were reported to appear linked to parvovirus B19, influenza, CMV and Epstein-Barr virus. It was suggested by the authors that the approach could potentially be generalized to other disease states and immunological phenotypes. Because counts were too low, 15 or so rarely observed V segments, including chromosome 9 orphons, were excluded from the earlier analysis of about 500 of the donors. Most TCR sequences were observed very rarely across donors, whereas some public TCRs were present in many individuals. Because HLA typing was missing for some donors at each locus, association tests included only the typed subset. The classifier was reported to diagnose cytomegalovirus status with high specificity and sensitivity in both the original and validation cohorts. Broadly in line with IMGT annotations, most TCR beta V segments showed up in productive rearrangements about 87% or about 30% of the time in an earlier analysis of some 590 of the donors. In a later genetic analysis, fewer N-insertions in productive TCRs were reported among donors in an Asian-associated ancestry cluster than the roughly 640-donor mean. A later analysis found that HLA-associated TCR beta chains were more clonally expanded and had lower generation probabilities than equally common non-associated chains. The sequencing pipeline was judged likely to have produced a cluster of highly shared sequence variants as a technical artifact.

The cohort consisted of some 670 healthy bone marrow donors. All cohort members were sampled while nominally healthy, although unrecorded immune exposures were likely present. The donor tested CMV seropositive and was one of the 289 seropositive cohort members. A peripheral blood sample was collected from each donor, and TCR beta sequencing was performed on peripheral blood mononuclear cells. The Qiagen DNeasy Blood Extraction Kit was used to extract genomic DNA from the blood cell samples. Library prep was done by the immunoSEQ multiplex PCR assay. A mixture of 60 forward primers for TCR Vbeta segments and 13 reverse primers for TCR Jbeta segments was used in the multiplex PCR. A multiplex PCR assay on genomic DNA amplified the CDR3 region of rearranged TCR beta genes. On the Illumina HiSeq System, the amplified TCR beta libraries were sequenced as 87-base-pair reads. From the authors' description of their analysis: Across the roughly 640 repertoires, a later analysis counted approximately 75 million unique TCR beta chains, around 11 million of which were shared by at least two donors. A nearest-neighbor algorithm error-corrected the raw reads and collapsed the reads into unique sequences, merging closely related sequences to remove PCR and sequencing errors. CDR3 sequences were aligned to IMGT reference sequences to assign V, D and J gene segments. Each retained sequence needed at least a six-nucleotide match to both a V gene segment and a J gene segment. A rearrangement counted as productive if the CDR3 had no stop codons and remained in frame with V and J, and every other rearrangement counted as non-productive. Following IMGT convention, CDR3 was defined as the stretch from the second conserved V-encoded cysteine to the conserved J-encoded phenylalanine. Sequences without an unambiguous match to a single V gene segment were excluded from the earlier analysis of a few hundred of the donors. An earlier analysis of a few hundred of the donors called V segments functional above 56.7% productive rearrangements and segregating when the between-donor standard deviation exceeded 5%. A statistical classification framework was developed to diagnose cytomegalovirus status using the catalog of TCR beta chain sequences. V and J gene assignment, in a later analysis, came from comparing TCR nucleotide sequences with IMGT/GENE-DB human TR gene sequences. Using the TCRdist pipeline, a later analysis assigned CDR3 sequences along with most-parsimonious VDJ recombination scenarios. In a later analysis, every TCR beta chain was defined by the combination of its CDR3 amino acid sequence and its V-gene family, and reads without a unique V-gene family were dropped. To address suspected cross-contamination and a sequencing artifact, a later analysis removed 450 to 700 highly shared, low-generation-probability nucleotide sequences. In a later analysis, a clonal expansion index for each public chain was calculated from normalized within-repertoire ranks of inferred template counts. In a later analysis, generation probabilities were computed with a VDJ recombination model fitted to out-of-frame rearrangements, and the resulting probabilities were checked against IGoR. In a later analysis, hypergeometric tests were used to score TCR-TCR, TCR-HLA and TCR-CMV co-occurrence, with a repertoire-size bias correction applied to TCR pairs. A later analysis estimated false discovery rates by permuting HLA or CMV assignments 20 times. In a later analysis, co-occurring TCRs were grouped using DBSCAN, with TCRdist sequence similarity added in when clustering inside HLA-allele-positive subsets. For co-occurrence clustering, repertoires with fewer than 30,000 or more than 120,000 public chains were excluded, along with about five repertoires with anomalous nucleotide sharing. TCRdb took over this immuneACCESS table, retaining in-frame rearrangements with V and J assigned. Such tables are incomplete; in checked studies, under half of the missing clones stem from an unresolved V gene, and the remainder is unexplained. V and J calls and clone size are those listed in that table; D and trimming were worked out from the DNA. The sample table lists about 130,000 clones, roughly four fifths of them with a count of one. The ten largest clones add up to about 11% of the sample.

Sample: PBMCs. This clonotype originated in a male donor in good health and CMV-seropositive.

The nucleotide sequence is TGCAGCGTTGTTAAAAGGGGCCGGCCCTACAATGAGCAGTTCTTC. Its protein product is CSVVKRGRPYNEQFF. The rearranged chain carries TRBV29-1 and TRBJ2-1; TRBD1 is a weak D gene call, 5 bases matching. Trimming removed 4 bases from V and 2 bases from J, leaving 15 bases between the germline ends. CDR1 is given as SQVTM and CDR2 as ANQGSEA, both from the germline V gene. The CDR3 runs 15 residues from the cysteine to the phenylalanine. The entry retains the CDR3 DNA only, 45 bases that are in frame from base 1.